This T cell receptor beta chain was recovered during a study of T-cell memory formation after mild COVID-19. Study details: Largely, the TCR clusters proved donor specific. Study findings and constraints: Nothing confirmed that second-wave clones peaking on day 37 were specific for SARS-CoV-2. Contracting clones from day 15 to 85 showed balanced CD4/CD8; later expanders favored CD4+.

In germline, CDR1 is LGHNA, CDR2 YSLEER. V was clipped by 1 base and J by 0 bases; unmatched bases: 8. This CDR3 region has 18 residues. As to this clonotype: The antigen is undetermined.

Employing constant-segment primers, 5'RACE generated TCR alpha and TCR beta cDNA libraries bearing sample barcodes and UMIs. TCRdb redid the calling of the 5' RACE reads with MiXCR, one entry per CDR3 protein. The data contain about 400,000 distinct CDR3 sequences, about 20% of them singletons. The chain combines TRBV4-3 with TRBJ2-3; TRBD2 agrees at 9 bases. Sequencing used PBMCs or a T cell subset sorted from them (not recorded which). The clonotype originates from a young man who had mild COVID-19 (a few samples of this study predate the infection). Cell type and time point are not known. CDR3 loop: CASSQVSSGGSSTDTQYF. CDR3 nucleotides: TGCGCCAGCAGCCAAGTTAGTAGCGGGGGCTCTAGCACAGATACGCAGTATTTT.